These 13 T cell receptor beta chains came from one sample sequenced in a study of response to subunit inactivated influenza vaccine. TCRdb itself ran the RT-PCR reads through MiXCR, one entry per CDR3 protein. The table lists some 850,000 distinct CDR3 sequences, around 18% of them singletons. Sequences were derived from PBMCs from blood, sampled 5 days after vaccination. These receptors were collected from a man aged 45 to 65 who received an inactivated influenza vaccine.

This clonotype has just a few counts. The chain is built from TRBV2 and TRBJ2-5; 7 bases line up with TRBD1. CDR3 length: 14 amino acids. The V and J ends lost 6 bases and 5 bases, in that order; junction bases with no gene match: 9. The germline CDR1 and CDR2 sequences are SNHLY and FYNNEI. The CDR3 loop reads CASRPDRVWETQYF. In DNA form, the CDR3 reads TGTGCCAGCAGACCTGACAGGGTTTGGGAGACCCAGTACTTC.

A remark on this clonotype: Germline is not matched at one junction end, which may reflect a read error. The rearrangement joins TRBV5-6 to TRBJ2-7; TRBD1 agrees at 7 bases. The CDR3 contains 15 residues. Per the germline V gene, CDR1 is SGHDT and CDR2 is YYEEEE. Here the CDR3 DNA reads TGTGCCAGCAGCTTACCTTGGACAGGAGAGGAGGAGCAGAACTTC. This gives the protein CASSLPWTGEEEQNF.

In its sample, this clonotype was seen a few times. The V and J genes are TRBV7-9 and TRBJ2-5; TRBD2 agrees at 7 bases. Germline values: CDR1 SEHNR, CDR2 FQNEAQ (reference sequence). This CDR3 contains 14 residues. J gave up 0 bases and V 2 bases, and 0 bases lay outside the gene matches. Here the CDR3 reads CASSLSGDQETQYF. The CDR3, as DNA: TGTGCCAGCAGCTTAAGCGGGGACCAAGAGACCCAGTACTTC.

This clonotype was seen a handful of times. CDR3 region: CASSLAAGNHYGYTF. The CDR3 bases are TGTGCCAGCAGCTTAGCTGCGGGGAATCACTATGGCTACACCTTC. The rearrangement uses TRBV7-9 and TRBJ1-2, with D unclear. Germline CDR1 SEHNR, CDR2 FQNEAQ (reference sequence). The CDR3 sequence is 15 residues long. V lost 0 bases and J 3 bases, leaving 11 bases between the germline ends.

The sample holds a few counts of this clonotype. In DNA form, the CDR3 reads TGCAGTGCTAGTGGAAAGACGGGCGAGCAGTACTTC. It translates to CSASGKTGEQYF. The chain carries TRBV20-1 and TRBJ2-7, with D unclear. The CDR3 is 12 residues long. Trimming stripped 3 bases from V and 6 bases from J, with 12 bases between. CDR1 is DFQATT and CDR2 is SNEGSKA in the germline V gene (reference sequence).

This clonotype was counted between two and nine times. The V and J genes are TRBV24-1 and TRBJ2-1; D ambiguous. This CDR3 has 15 residues. The ends were cut back, 3 bases at V and 0 bases at J, with 8 bases in the middle. The germline gives CDR1 KGHDR, CDR2 SFDVKD. The CDR3, as DNA: TGTGCCACCAGTGATCCCGGCAGCTCCTACAATGAGCAGTTCTTC. Translation gives CATSDPGSSYNEQFF.

The rearrangement uses TRBV24-1 and TRBJ2-7; maybe TRBD2 (5 bases). V was shortened by 4 bases and J by 7 bases, with 19 bases between the two germline ends. This CDR3 has 15 residues. Germline V gene lookup returns CDR1 KGHDR and CDR2 SFDVKD. CDR3 DNA: TGTGCCACCAGTGACACGTTCGGGGTCCCGGGGGAGCAGTACTTC. It specifies CATSDTFGVPGEQYF.

The chain uses TRBV4-1 and TRBJ2-3; 8 bases are shared with TRBD2. V was pared by 4 bases and J by 6 bases, with 12 bases of the junction left unmatched. The V gene's germline CDR1 is MGHRA and CDR2 YSYEKL. The CDR3 extends over 16 amino acids. In DNA, the CDR3 is TGCGCCAGCAGCCGTTTAGCGGGACTCTCCCTGGATACGCAGTATTTT. This translates into CASSRLAGLSLDTQYF.

This clonotype was detected only a few times. CDR3 nucleotide sequence: TGTGCCATCAGTGAGTCATGGGGTAATGAGCAGTTCTTC. Translation: CAISESWGNEQFF. The V call is TRBV10-3, the J call TRBJ2-1; D is uncertain. The CDR3 is made up of 13 amino acids. V lost 0 bases to trimming and J lost 7 bases, with 7 bases between them. CDR1 and CDR2 from the germline V gene are ENHRY and SYGVKD.

This chain connects TRBV6-5 to TRBJ1-5; D gene unclear. The CDR3 is made up of 13 amino acids. Trimming shortened V by 3 bases and J by 7 bases, and 10 bases separated the two germline ends. CDR1 MNHEY and CDR2 SVGAGI come from the germline V gene. The CDR3 DNA follows: TGTGCCAGCAGTTATCGCGGGGAACAGCCCCAGCATTTT. It is translated as CASSYRGEQPQHF.

The chain combines TRBV29-1 with TRBJ1-5, with D perhaps TRBD1 (6 bases). CDR3 length: 15 residues. V lost 4 bases and J 0 bases, leaving 13 bases between the germline ends. CDR1 is SQVTM, CDR2 ANQGSEA, per germline. The CDR3 protein is CSVASGGNSNQPQHF. In DNA, the CDR3 is TGCAGCGTTGCGTCCGGGGGCAATAGCAATCAGCCCCAGCATTTT.

J is TRBJ1-1 and V is TRBV7-9; no definite D call. Germline assignment: CDR1 SEHNR and CDR2 FQNEAQ (reference sequence). V was shortened by 5 bases and J by 3 bases, with 7 bases between the two germline ends. CDR3 length: 12 residues. The CDR3 region is CASSPLHTEAFF. CDR3 DNA: TGTGCCAGCAGCCCTCTGCACACTGAAGCTTTCTTT.

This clonotype has a handful of counts. The chain couples TRBV20-1 to TRBJ1-1; D ambiguous. Germline V gene lookup returns CDR1 DFQATT and CDR2 SNEGSKA (reference sequence). The length of the CDR3 is 13 residues. V dropped 6 bases and J dropped 3 bases, with 14 bases sitting between them. In DNA, the CDR3 is TGCAGTGCCCTACATCTTCTGGACACTGAAGCTTTCTTT. It translates to CSALHLLDTEAFF.